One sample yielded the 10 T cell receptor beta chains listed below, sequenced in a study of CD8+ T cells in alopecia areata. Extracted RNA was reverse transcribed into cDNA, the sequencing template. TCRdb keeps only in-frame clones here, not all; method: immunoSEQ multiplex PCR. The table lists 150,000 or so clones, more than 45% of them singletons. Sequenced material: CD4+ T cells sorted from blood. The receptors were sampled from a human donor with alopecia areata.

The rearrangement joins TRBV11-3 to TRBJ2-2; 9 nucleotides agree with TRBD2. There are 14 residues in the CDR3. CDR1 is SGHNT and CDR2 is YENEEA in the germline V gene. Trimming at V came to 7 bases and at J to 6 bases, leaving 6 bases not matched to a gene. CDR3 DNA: TGTGCCAGCATGAGCGGGAGGTGGGCCGGGGAGCTGTTTTTT. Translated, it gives CASMSGRWAGELFF.

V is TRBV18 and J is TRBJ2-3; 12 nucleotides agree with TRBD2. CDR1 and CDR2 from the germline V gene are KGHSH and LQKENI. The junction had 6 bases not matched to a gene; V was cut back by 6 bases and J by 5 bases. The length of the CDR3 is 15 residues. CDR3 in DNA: TGTGCCAGCTCGCCGCTAGCGGGAGGGCAAGATACGCAGTATTTT. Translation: CASSPLAGGQDTQYF.

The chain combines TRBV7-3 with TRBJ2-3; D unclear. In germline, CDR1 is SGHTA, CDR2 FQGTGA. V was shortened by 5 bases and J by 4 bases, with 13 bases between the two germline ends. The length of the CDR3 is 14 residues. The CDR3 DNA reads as TGTGCCAGCAGCCAAGGCGGATCCGCAGATACGCAGTATTTT. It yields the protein CASSQGGSADTQYF.

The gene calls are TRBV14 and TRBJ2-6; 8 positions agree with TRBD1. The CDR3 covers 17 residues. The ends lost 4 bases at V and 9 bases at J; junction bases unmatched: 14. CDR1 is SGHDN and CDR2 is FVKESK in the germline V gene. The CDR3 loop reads CASSLTRRTGWYNVLTF. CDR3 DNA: TGTGCCAGCAGCCTAACGAGACGGACAGGGTGGTACAACGTCCTGACTTTC.

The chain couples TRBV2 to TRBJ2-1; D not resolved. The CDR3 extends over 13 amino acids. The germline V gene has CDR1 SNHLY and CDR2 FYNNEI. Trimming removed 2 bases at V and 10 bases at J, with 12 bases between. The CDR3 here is CASSEFLVGEQFF. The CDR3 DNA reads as TGTGCCAGCAGTGAATTTCTAGTAGGGGAGCAGTTCTTC.

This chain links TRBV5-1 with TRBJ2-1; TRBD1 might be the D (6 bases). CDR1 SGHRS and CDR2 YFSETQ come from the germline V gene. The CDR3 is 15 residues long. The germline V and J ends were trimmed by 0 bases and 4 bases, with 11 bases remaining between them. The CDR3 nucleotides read TGCGCCAGCAGCTTGGTCAGGGGACCGTACAATGAGCAGTTCTTC. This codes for CASSLVRGPYNEQFF. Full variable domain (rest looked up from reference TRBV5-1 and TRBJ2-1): KAGVTQTPRYLIKTRGQQVTLSCSPISGHRSVSWYQQTPGQGLQFLFEYFSETQRNKGNFPGRFSGRQFSNSRSEMNVSTLELGDSALYLCASSLVRGPYNEQFFGPGTRLTVL.

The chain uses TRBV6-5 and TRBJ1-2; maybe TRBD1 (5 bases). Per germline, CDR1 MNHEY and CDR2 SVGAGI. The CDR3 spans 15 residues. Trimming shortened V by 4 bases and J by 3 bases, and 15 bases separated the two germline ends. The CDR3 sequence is CASSFRDLGHYGYTF. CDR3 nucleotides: TGTGCCAGCAGTTTCCGGGACCTGGGTCACTATGGCTACACCTTC.

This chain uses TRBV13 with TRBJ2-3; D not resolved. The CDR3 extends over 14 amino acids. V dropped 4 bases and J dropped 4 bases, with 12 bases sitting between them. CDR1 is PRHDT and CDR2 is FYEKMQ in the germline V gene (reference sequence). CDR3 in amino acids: CASSSAAWADTQYF. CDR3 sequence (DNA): TGTGCCAGCAGCTCCGCCGCGTGGGCAGATACGCAGTATTTT.

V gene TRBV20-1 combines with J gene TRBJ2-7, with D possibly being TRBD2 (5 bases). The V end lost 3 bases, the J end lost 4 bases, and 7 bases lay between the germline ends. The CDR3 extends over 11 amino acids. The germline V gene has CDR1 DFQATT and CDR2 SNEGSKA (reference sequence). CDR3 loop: CSASGGYEQYF. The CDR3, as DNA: TGCAGTGCTAGCGGAGGTTACGAGCAGTACTTC.

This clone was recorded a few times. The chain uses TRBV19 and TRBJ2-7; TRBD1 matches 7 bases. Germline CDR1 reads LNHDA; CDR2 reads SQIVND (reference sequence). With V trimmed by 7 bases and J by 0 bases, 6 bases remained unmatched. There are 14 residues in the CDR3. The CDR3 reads CASTHRDSSYEQYF. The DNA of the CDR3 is TGTGCCAGTACGCACAGGGACAGCTCCTACGAGCAGTACTTC.